This T cell receptor (beta chain) came from a study of T cell changes during pregnancy in multiple sclerosis. Data came from immunoSEQ multiplex PCR; TCRdb stores just in-frame clones and leaves some out. Counted here are fewer than 50,000 clones, around 91% occurring once; the ten biggest clones make up under 0.75%. V was clipped by 3 bases and J by 2 bases, with 7 bases between them. Germline V CDR1 and CDR2: LNHDA, SQIVND (reference sequence). CDR3 length: 13 residues. The sample in question was CD4+ T cells from peripheral blood mononuclear cells, obtained in the second trimester of pregnancy. The chain employs TRBV19 and TRBJ1-2; unclear D gene. This clonotype originated in a female donor in good health, enrolled as a control in a pregnancy study. CDR3 coding DNA: TGTGCCAGTAGTATCCCGGGGAACTATGGCTACACCTTC. Encoded protein: CASSIPGNYGYTF.